A single sample is the source of the 5 T cell receptor beta chains below, sequenced in a study of T cells in Graves' hyperthyroidism and ophthalmopathy. There were TCR beta CDR3 regions amplified from RNA transcripts. The primer set for the first-round RT-PCR of the TCR CDR3 was HTBI. TCRdb reprocessed the multiplex PCR reads with MiXCR, giving one entry per CDR3 protein. The sample carries fewer than 700,000 distinct CDR3 sequences, roughly 15% recorded once. Sequencing used blood. The receptors stem from a woman in her twenties or thirties with Graves' hyperthyroidism.

This clonotype was recorded many times. The genes are TRBV9 and TRBJ2-1, with 7 bases lining up with TRBD1. With 4 bases clipped from V and 9 bases from J, the junction kept 7 bases outside the gene matches. The V gene's germline CDR1 is SGDLS and CDR2 YYNGEE. The CDR3 has 13 residues. DNA of the CDR3: TGTGCCAGCAGCTTAACGACAGGGCGTGAGCAGTTCTTC. As protein: CASSLTTGREQFF.

This clonotype was detected many times. The rearrangement joins TRBV28 to TRBJ2-5; 7 bases are a match to TRBD1. Germline-derived CDR1 and CDR2 are MDHEN and SYDVKM. The V segment lost 5 bases and the J segment 2 bases; nucleotides outside the gene matches: 5. CDR3 length: 14 amino acids. The CDR3 is CASSDGQAQETQYF. Here the CDR3 DNA reads TGTGCCAGCAGTGACGGACAGGCTCAAGAGACCCAGTACTTC.

This clonotype was seen more than once but under ten times. The chain employs TRBV20-1 and TRBJ2-5; 9 nucleotides line up with TRBD1. The CDR3 is made up of 13 amino acids. CDR1 DFQATT and CDR2 SNEGSKA come from the germline V gene (reference sequence). V shed 5 bases and J 5 bases; nucleotides not matched to a gene: 6. CDR3 sequence reads: CSAPGQGGETQYF. CDR3 sequence (DNA): TGCAGTGCTCCGGGACAGGGTGGGGAGACCCAGTACTTC.

The chain couples TRBV28 to TRBJ2-7; D is unresolved. V was trimmed by 3 bases and J by 4 bases, leaving 7 bases between them. The CDR3 spans 12 residues. Germline CDR1 and CDR2: MDHEN and SYDVKM. The CDR3 here is CASSFVKYEQYF. CDR3 nucleotide sequence: TGTGCCAGCAGTTTTGTTAAGTACGAGCAGTACTTC.

The chain employs TRBV5-1 and TRBJ2-5; no reliable D call. The germline CDR1 and CDR2 sequences are SGHRS and YFSETQ. CDR3 length: 15 residues. V lost 0 bases, J lost 5 bases, and 14 bases lay in between. CDR3: CASSLVVGTAETQYF. CDR3 in DNA: TGCGCCAGCAGCTTGGTTGTGGGAACGGCGGAGACCCAGTACTTC.